This note documents a single T cell receptor beta chain sequence. The antigen is undetermined. The data were obtained in a study of glioma-infiltrating T cells. The CDR3 is made up of 13 amino acids. The V end was cut by 2 bases, the J end by 13 bases, with 21 bases between. Looked up from germline, CDR1 is DFQATT and CDR2 is SNEGSKA (reference sequence). The iRepertoire nested amplicon-rescue multiplex PCR amplified TCR alpha and beta CDR3s from RNA. Input was roughly 95-400 ng of tissue mRNA or PBMC total RNA. TCRdb called the multiplex PCR reads again in MiXCR, with one record for every CDR3 protein. The sample includes fewer than 250,000 distinct CDR3 sequences, 32% seen only once; the top ten take about 19%. Findings and caveats of the study: Non-neoplastic patients had below-expected tissue-blood divergence, while all gliomas exceeded expectation. CDR3 overlap between tissue and blood was very small.

The sample comprised glioma tissue, nonneoplastic brain tissue, or PBMCs (not recorded which). The sequence was collected from a human donor with low-grade glioma or glioblastoma, undergoing nonglioma brain surgery, or in good health (not recorded which). The chain links TRBV20-1 to TRBJ2-7, with a possible D match to TRBD1 (5 bases). The CDR3 loop reads CSARKTDTYGHYF. CDR3 bases: TGCAGTGCTAGAAAAACGGACACTTACGGGCACTACTTC.